This T cell receptor (beta chain) is drawn from a study of tumor and adjacent non-tumor tissue in lung cancer. This sample's RNA came from whole unsorted tissue. Three rounds of nested PCR, following a modified ARM-PCR protocol, produced the TCRbeta library. TCRdb independently ran MiXCR on the multiplex PCR reads; one entry per CDR3 protein. The table lists fewer than 120,000 distinct CDR3 sequences, about 80% of them singletons. General study findings and limits: TCR diversity was significantly greater in tumor than normal lung tissue. Normal lung showed higher cumulative top 100 clone frequency than tumor.

To note about this clonotype: Antigen: not known. This may be a read error: a much more frequent sequence differs by one nucleotide.

The TCR originated in a man aged 65-85 years with non-small cell lung cancer. The sequenced sample consisted of lung tumor tissue.

CDR3 in DNA: TGCAGTGCCAAGACAGGGGGCTCGGCTGACTACACCTTC. It codes for CSAKTGGSADYTF. The genes are TRBV20-1 and TRBJ1-2; 10 bases are shared with TRBD1. This CDR3 has 13 residues. Trimming at V came to 6 bases and at J to 10 bases, leaving 11 bases not matched to a gene. Germline V gives CDR1 DFQATT, CDR2 SNEGSKA (reference sequence).